These T cell receptor beta chains were read from a single sample in a study of tumor and adjacent non-tumor tissue in lung cancer. TCRdb fed the multiplex PCR reads into MiXCR, producing one record per CDR3 protein. Of approximately 53,000 distinct CDR3 sequences in the sample, around two thirds were seen once. Material: distant non-tumor lung tissue. The receptors come from a woman in her fifties or sixties with non-small cell lung cancer. Both conserved end residues are part of each CDR3. Each record gives: CDR3 protein, V gene.

cdr3_aa: CASSPGETTTKAFF; v_call: TRBV6-2/TRBV6-3
cdr3_aa: CASSQGSSGANTQYF; v_call: TRBV4-3
cdr3_aa: CASSSDISGARGYTF; v_call: TRBV28
cdr3_aa: CASGPYGTSLNEQFF; v_call: TRBV28
cdr3_aa: CASSAPLYFNEQFF; v_call: TRBV6-2/TRBV6-3
cdr3_aa: CASRYSDRSTYEQYF; v_call: TRBV6-2/TRBV6-3
cdr3_aa: CARLRATAYEQYF; v_call: TRBV6-2/TRBV6-3
cdr3_aa: CNADHLALDEQFF; v_call: TRBV29-1
cdr3_aa: CASIDSGNKEQFF; v_call: TRBV6-2/TRBV6-3
cdr3_aa: CSVEIASGRFTAEQYF; v_call: TRBV29-1
cdr3_aa: CASCLGTGVGNQSQHF; v_call: TRBV12-3/TRBV12-4
cdr3_aa: CSARDLHAGGSGNTIYF; v_call: TRBV20-1
cdr3_aa: CVSSLGFRVETQYF; v_call: TRBV11-2
cdr3_aa: CASTYSMQPRVNEQVF; v_call: TRBV6-2/TRBV6-3
cdr3_aa: CASIQEEAGLYEQYF; v_call: TRBV4-2
cdr3_aa: CTSSLVLGLAGETQYF; v_call: TRBV5-4
cdr3_aa: CASSFRDRWTYEQYF; v_call: TRBV28
cdr3_aa: CSARDLTGSLYGYAF; v_call: TRBV20-1
cdr3_aa: CSAEGLAGLSSTDTQYF; v_call: TRBV20-1
cdr3_aa: CTSSRTGGYNEQFF; v_call: TRBV28
cdr3_aa: CSVTRRLNIQQF; v_call: TRBV29-1
cdr3_aa: CTSSQTGTTNEKLFF; v_call: TRBV4-1
cdr3_aa: CVSSNQSGANVLTF; v_call: TRBV11-2
cdr3_aa: CASSLVGQGVRDEKLFF; v_call: TRBV11-2
cdr3_aa: CVSSPRLGQSYGYTF; v_call: TRBV6-6
cdr3_aa: CSARRRTGGISGANVLTF; v_call: TRBV20-1
cdr3_aa: CASRGRGPNTGELLF; v_call: TRBV12-3/TRBV12-4
cdr3_aa: CASRHGDRAMNTEAFF; v_call: TRBV11-2
cdr3_aa: CASSYRIGELFF; v_call: TRBV6-5
cdr3_aa: CASSQENPEATYYNEQFF; v_call: TRBV4-3
cdr3_aa: CSATGLGDEHYF; v_call: TRBV29-1
cdr3_aa: CASSLSSGGRYYNEQFF; v_call: TRBV5-6
cdr3_aa: CASSLVSSGYNEQFF; v_call: TRBV5-1
cdr3_aa: CASSLGPLNTEAFF; v_call: TRBV11-3
cdr3_aa: CASSRPGAGTYEQYF; v_call: TRBV6-5
cdr3_aa: CSAQLVGVEAQYF; v_call: TRBV20-1
cdr3_aa: CASSQKANYGYTF; v_call: TRBV4-3
cdr3_aa: CSARDQGGGGQPQHF; v_call: TRBV20-1
cdr3_aa: CASSGVRVSGANVPTF; v_call: TRBV12-3/TRBV12-4
cdr3_aa: CVSRHDSSGGTEAFF; v_call: TRBV12-3/TRBV12-4
cdr3_aa: CASSSAGSGATDTQYF; v_call: TRBV12-3/TRBV12-4
cdr3_aa: CASNLGLTNSPLHF; v_call: TRBV7-3
cdr3_aa: CASSYPTRKTEAFF; v_call: TRBV6-2/TRBV6-3
cdr3_aa: CASSVEGYEEYF; v_call: TRBV11-3
cdr3_aa: CAGSAEGDTEAFF; v_call: TRBV6-6
cdr3_aa: CASSQGIGANLLTF; v_call: TRBV4-3
cdr3_aa: CASSQGKTWGGNSPLHF; v_call: TRBV14
cdr3_aa: CTSSYTQQRANTGELFF; v_call: TRBV6-2/TRBV6-3
cdr3_aa: CASSWGRYQPQHF; v_call: TRBV19
cdr3_aa: CASNPSGPGKLFF; v_call: TRBV12-3/TRBV12-4
cdr3_aa: CASSFKASFGMREGKDTQYF; v_call: TRBV12-3/TRBV12-4
cdr3_aa: CASSQPPGLSGRIDTQYF; v_call: TRBV14
cdr3_aa: CASGQERGAKVLTF; v_call: TRBV4-3
cdr3_aa: CASSYRGVHEQYF; v_call: TRBV6-5
cdr3_aa: CTSSHRDGSTDTQYF; v_call: TRBV12-3/TRBV12-4